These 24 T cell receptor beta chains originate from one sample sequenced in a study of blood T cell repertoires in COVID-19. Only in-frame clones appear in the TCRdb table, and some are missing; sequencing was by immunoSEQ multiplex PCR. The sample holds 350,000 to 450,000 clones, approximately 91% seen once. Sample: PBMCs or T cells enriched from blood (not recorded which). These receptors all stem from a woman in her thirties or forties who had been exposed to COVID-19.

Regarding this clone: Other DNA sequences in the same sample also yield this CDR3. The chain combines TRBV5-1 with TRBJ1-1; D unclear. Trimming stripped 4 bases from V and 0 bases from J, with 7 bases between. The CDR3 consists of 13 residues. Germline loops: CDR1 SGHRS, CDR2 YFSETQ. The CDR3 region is CASSGQMNTEAFF. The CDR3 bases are TGCGCCAGCAGCGGCCAGATGAACACTGAAGCTTTCTTT.

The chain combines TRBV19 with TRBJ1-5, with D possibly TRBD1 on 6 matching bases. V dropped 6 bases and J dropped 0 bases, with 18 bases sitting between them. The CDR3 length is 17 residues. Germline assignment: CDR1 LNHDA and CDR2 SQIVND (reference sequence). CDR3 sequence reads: CASRMTRGDYSNQPQHF. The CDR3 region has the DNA TGTGCCAGTAGGATGACAAGGGGGGACTATAGCAATCAGCCCCAGCATTTT.

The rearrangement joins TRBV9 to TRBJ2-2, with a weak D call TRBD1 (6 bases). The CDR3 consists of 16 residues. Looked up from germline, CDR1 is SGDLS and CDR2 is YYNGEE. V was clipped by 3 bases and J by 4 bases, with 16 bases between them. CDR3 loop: CASSAVGAGSTGELFF. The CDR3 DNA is TGTGCCAGCAGCGCCGTGGGGGCGGGTAGCACCGGGGAGCTGTTTTTT.

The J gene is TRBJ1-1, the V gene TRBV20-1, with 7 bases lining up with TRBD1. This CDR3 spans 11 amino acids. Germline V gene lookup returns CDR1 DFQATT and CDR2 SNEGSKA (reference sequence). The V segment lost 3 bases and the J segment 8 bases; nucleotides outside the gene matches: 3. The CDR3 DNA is TGCAGTGCTAGTTTGGACAGGGAAGCTTTCTTT. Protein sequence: CSASLDREAFF.

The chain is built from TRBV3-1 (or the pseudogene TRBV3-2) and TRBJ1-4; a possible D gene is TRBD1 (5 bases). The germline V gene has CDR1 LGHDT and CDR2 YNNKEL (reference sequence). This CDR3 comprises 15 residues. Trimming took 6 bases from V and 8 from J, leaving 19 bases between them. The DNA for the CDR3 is TGTGCCAGCAGTAGGCCGGGACTTAGGGGAGAAAAACTGTTTTTT. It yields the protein CASSRPGLRGEKLFF.

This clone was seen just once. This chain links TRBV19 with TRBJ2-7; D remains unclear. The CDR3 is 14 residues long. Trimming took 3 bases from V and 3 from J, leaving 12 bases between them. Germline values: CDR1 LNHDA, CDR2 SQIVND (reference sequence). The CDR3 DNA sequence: TGTGCCAGTAGTATTTCCCCTGAGGACTACGAGCAGTACTTC. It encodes CASSISPEDYEQYF.

The chain's CDR3 is CASSLDQGPYEQYF. The CDR3, as DNA: TGTGCCAGCAGCTTAGATCAGGGGCCCTACGAGCAGTACTTC. This chain links TRBV7-8 with TRBJ2-7; weak D call: TRBD1 (6 bases). Germline V gives CDR1 SGHVS, CDR2 FQNEAQ. The V and J ends lost 1 base and 2 bases respectively, with 9 bases between them. The CDR3 spans 14 residues.

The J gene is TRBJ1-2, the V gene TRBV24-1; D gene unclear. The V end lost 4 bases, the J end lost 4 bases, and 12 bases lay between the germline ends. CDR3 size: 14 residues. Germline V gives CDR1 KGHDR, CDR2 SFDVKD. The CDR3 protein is CATSEPDKSYGYTF. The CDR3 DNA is TGTGCCACCAGTGAGCCCGACAAATCCTATGGCTACACCTTC.

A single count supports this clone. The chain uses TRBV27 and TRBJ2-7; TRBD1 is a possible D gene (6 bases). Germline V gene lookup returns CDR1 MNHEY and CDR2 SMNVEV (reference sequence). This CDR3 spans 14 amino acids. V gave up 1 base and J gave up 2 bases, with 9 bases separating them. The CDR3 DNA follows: TGTGCCAGCAGTTTATTGCAGGGGCCCTACGAGCAGTACTTC. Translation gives CASSLLQGPYEQYF.

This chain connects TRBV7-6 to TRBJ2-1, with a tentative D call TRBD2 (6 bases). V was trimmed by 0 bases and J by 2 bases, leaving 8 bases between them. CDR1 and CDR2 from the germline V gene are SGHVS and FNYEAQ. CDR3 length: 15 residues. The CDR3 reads CASSLASGAYNEQFF. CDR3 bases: TGTGCCAGCAGCTTAGCTAGCGGAGCCTACAATGAGCAGTTCTTC.

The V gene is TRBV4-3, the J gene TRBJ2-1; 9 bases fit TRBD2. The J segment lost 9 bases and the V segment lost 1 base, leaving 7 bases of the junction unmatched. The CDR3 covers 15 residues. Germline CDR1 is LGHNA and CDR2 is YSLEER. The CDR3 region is CASSQVLAGAFEQFF. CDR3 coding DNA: TGCGCCAGCAGCCAAGTATTAGCGGGAGCTTTTGAGCAGTTCTTC.

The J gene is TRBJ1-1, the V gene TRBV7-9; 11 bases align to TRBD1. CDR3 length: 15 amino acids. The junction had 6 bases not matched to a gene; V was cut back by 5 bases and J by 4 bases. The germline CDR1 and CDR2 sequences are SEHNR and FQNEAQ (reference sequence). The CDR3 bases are TGTGCCAGCAGCCCGGGGACAGGGGGATTCACTGAAGCTTTCTTT. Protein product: CASSPGTGGFTEAFF.

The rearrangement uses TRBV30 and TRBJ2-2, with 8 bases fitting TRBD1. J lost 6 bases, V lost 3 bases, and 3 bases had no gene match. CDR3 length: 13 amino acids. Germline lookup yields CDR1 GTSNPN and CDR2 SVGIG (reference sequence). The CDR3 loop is CAWRRQGPGELFF. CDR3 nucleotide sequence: TGTGCCTGGAGGCGACAGGGGCCCGGGGAGCTGTTTTTT.

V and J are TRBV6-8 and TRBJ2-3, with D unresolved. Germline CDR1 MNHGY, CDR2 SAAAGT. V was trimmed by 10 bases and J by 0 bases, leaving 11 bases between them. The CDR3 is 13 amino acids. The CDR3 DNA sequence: TGTGCCAACCGAGTCACTAGCACAGATACGCAGTATTTT. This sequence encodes CANRVTSTDTQYF.

Here the CDR3 reads CATPRGYNEQFF. The CDR3 bases are TGTGCCACCCCGCGAGGTTACAATGAGCAGTTCTTC. The V call is TRBV7-9, the J call TRBJ2-1, with D unclear. CDR1 is SEHNR, CDR2 FQNEAQ, per germline (reference sequence). The CDR3 contains 12 residues. The V gene lost 10 bases and the J gene lost 4 bases, with 11 bases spanning the gap.

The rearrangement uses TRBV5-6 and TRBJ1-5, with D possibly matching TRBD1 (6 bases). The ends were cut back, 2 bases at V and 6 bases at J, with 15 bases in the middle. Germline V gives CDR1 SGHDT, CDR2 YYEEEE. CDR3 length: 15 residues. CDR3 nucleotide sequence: TGTGCCAGCAGCTTTTCCTCGGGAGGGGGTCAGCCCCAGCATTTT. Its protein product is CASSFSSGGGQPQHF.

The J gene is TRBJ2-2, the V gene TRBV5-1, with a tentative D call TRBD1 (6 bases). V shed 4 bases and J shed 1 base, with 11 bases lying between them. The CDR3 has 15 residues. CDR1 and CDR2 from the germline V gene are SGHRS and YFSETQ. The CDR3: CASSHGTLNTGELFF. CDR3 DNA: TGCGCCAGCAGCCACGGGACATTGAACACCGGGGAGCTGTTTTTT.

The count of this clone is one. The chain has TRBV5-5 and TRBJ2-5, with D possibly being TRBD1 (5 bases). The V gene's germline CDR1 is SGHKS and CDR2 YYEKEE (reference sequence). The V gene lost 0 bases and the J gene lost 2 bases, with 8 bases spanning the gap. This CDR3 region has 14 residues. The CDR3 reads CASSLGRTQETQYF. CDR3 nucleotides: TGTGCCAGCAGCTTGGGACGGACACAAGAGACCCAGTACTTC.

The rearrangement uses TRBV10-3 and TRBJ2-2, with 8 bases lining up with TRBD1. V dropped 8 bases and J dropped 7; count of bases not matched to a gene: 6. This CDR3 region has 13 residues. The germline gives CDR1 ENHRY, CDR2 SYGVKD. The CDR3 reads CAIRDRGGGELFF. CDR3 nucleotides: TGTGCCATCCGCGACAGGGGTGGCGGGGAGCTGTTTTTT.

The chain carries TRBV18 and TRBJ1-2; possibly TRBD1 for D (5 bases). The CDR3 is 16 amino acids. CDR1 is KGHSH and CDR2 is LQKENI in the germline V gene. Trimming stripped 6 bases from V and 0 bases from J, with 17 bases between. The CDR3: CASSSVAGSSNYGYTF. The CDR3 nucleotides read TGTGCCAGCTCGTCAGTGGCAGGGTCATCTAACTATGGCTACACCTTC.

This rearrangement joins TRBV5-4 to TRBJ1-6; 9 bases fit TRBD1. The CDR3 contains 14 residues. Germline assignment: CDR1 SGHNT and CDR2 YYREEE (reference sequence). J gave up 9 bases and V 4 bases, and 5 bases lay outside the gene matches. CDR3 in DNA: TGTGCCAGCAGCCAACAGGGGGCTTTTTCACCCCTCCACTTT. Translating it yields CASSQQGAFSPLHF.

CDR3 loop: CASSLGAGVGNEQYF. CDR3 coding DNA: TGTGCCAGCAGCTTAGGAGCGGGAGTAGGTAACGAGCAGTACTTC. The genes are TRBV13 and TRBJ2-7; 8 bases are shared with TRBD2. CDR1 and CDR2 (germline): PRHDT, FYEKMQ (reference sequence). V shed 0 bases, J shed 5 bases, and the junction held 6 bases outside the gene matches. The CDR3 spans 15 residues.

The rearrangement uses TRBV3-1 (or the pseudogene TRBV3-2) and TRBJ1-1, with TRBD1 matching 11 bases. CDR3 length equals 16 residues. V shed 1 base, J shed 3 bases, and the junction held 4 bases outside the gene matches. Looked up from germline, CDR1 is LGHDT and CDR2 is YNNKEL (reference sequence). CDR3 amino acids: CASSQADRGRYTEAFF. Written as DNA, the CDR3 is TGTGCCAGCAGCCAAGCGGACAGGGGGCGATACACTGAAGCTTTCTTT.

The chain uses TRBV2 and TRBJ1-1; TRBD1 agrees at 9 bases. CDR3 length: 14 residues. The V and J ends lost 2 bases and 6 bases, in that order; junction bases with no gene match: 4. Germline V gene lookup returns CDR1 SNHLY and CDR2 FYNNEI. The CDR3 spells CASSERTGAPEAFF. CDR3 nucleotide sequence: TGTGCCAGCAGTGAACGGACAGGGGCCCCTGAAGCTTTCTTT.